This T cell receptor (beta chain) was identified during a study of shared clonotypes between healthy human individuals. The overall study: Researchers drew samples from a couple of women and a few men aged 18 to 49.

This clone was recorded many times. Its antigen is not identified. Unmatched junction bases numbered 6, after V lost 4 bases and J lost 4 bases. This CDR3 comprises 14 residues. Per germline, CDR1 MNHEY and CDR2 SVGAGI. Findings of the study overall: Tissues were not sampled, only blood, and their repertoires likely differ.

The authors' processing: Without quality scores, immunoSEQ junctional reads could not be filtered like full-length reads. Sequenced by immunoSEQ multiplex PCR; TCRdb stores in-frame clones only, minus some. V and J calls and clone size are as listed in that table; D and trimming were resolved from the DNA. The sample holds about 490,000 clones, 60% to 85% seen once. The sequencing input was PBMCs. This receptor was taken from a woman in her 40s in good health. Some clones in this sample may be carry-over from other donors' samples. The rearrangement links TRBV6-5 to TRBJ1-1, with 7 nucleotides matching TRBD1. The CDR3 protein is CASSSTGDGTEAFF. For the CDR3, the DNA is TGTGCCAGCAGTTCCACAGGGGATGGCACTGAAGCTTTCTTT.